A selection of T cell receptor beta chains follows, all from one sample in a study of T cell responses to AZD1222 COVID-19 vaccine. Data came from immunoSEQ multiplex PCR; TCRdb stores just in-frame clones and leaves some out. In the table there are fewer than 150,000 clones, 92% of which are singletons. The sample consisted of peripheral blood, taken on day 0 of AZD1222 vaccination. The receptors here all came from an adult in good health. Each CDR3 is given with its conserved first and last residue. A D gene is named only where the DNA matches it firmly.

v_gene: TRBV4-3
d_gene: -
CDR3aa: CASSQDRGSYEQYF

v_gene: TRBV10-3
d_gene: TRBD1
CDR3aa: CAIKKQGADDKDEAFF

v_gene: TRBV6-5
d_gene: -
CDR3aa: CASSYSQNTGELFF

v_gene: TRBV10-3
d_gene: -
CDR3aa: CAISGGEGANTEAFF

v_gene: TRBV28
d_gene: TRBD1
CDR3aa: CASSLPDRDNSPLHF

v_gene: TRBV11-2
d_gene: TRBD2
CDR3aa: CASSPLAGGMSGNNEQFF

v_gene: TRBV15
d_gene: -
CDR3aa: CATSRDSAPSNEQFF

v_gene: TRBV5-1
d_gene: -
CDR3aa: CASSLSGELFF

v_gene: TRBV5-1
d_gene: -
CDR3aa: CASSFTANTEAFF

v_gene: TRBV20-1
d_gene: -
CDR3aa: CSASLETQYF

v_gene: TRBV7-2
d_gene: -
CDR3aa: CASSLQVINNEQFF

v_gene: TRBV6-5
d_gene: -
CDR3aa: CASSYLQGTGNTIYF

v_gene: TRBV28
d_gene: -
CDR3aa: CASSSNRETNEKLFF

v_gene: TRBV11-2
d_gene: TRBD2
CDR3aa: CASIGRRNEQYF

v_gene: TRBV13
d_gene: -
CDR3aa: CASSFERQIDGYTF

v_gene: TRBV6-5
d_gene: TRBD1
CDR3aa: CASSWGQGTIYGYTF

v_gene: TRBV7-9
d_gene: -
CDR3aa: CASTLGRQPKHEQFF

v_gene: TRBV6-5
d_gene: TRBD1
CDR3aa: CASRTGVNQPQHF

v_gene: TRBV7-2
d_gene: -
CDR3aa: CASSSADYGNTIYF

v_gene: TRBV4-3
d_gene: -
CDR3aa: CASSQERMAVGTEAFF

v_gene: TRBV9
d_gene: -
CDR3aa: CASSVVPGNPYEQYF